The source of this TCR beta chain is a study of cytomegalovirus exposure and HLA in healthy donors. Study at large: In a previous analysis, more than 90 million unique TCR beta sequences were found from roughly 180 million T cells.

With respect to this clone: Its specificity is unknown.

13 Jbeta primers and 60 Vbeta primers were used for the PCR. Here immunoSEQ multiplex PCR was the method, and the copy in TCRdb shows in-frame clones only, minus some. The sample yields around 150,000 clones, 60% to 85% seen once. Study observations and caveats: The authors enumerated over 150 TCR beta chains as linked to cytomegalovirus. Earlier results showed most TCR beta V segments being productive about 87% or about 30% of the time. In vitro assays verified that three CMV-associated chains recognized CMV antigens specifically.

The CDR3 has 14 residues. V was trimmed by 0 bases and J by 0 bases, leaving 8 bases between them. Germline V gene sequence: CDR1 GTSNPN, CDR2 SVGIG (reference sequence). Source material: PBMCs. This TCR was sampled from a man aged 18 to 30 in good health and CMV-seronegative. The rearrangement joins TRBV30 to TRBJ1-1; D ambiguous. The CDR3 nucleotides read TGTGCCTGGAGTGTGGGCAGGATGAACACTGAAGCTTTCTTT. It is translated as CAWSVGRMNTEAFF.